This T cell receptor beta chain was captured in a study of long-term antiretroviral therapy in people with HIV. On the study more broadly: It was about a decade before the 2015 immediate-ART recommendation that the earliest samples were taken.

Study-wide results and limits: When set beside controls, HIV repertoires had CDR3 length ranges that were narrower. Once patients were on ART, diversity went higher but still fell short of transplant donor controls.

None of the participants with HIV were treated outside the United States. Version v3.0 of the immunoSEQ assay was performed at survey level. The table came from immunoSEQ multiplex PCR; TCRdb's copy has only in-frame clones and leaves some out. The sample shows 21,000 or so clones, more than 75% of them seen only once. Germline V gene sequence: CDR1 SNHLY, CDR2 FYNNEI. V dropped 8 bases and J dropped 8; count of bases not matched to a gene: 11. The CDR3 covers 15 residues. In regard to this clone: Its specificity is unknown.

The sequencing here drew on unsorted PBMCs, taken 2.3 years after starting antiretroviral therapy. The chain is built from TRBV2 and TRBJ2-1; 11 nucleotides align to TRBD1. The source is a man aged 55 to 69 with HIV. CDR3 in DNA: TGTGCCAGCTCTGCGTCGGACAGGGGGCCAGATGAGCAGTTCTTC. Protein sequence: CASSASDRGPDEQFF.